Listed here are 5 T cell receptor beta chains from one sample, sequenced in a study of cytomegalovirus exposure and HLA in healthy donors. It was with 60 Vbeta and 13 Jbeta primers that the PCR ran. Repertoires were generated with immunoSEQ multiplex PCR, while TCRdb's copy carries only in-frame clones and drops some. This table holds 220,000 or so clones, approximately 68% found once. The sequenced sample consisted of PBMCs. These receptors came from a woman between 25 and 40 years old in good health and CMV-seronegative.

This clone has more than one count but fewer than ten. The chain combines TRBV5-1 with TRBJ2-1; a possible D gene is TRBD2 (5 bases). Germline V gene lookup returns CDR1 SGHRS and CDR2 YFSETQ. The germline V and J ends were trimmed by 6 bases and 5 bases, with 9 bases remaining between them. The CDR3 covers 12 residues. The CDR3 DNA sequence: TGCGCCAGCAACGGGAACGACAATGAGCAGTTCTTC. Amino acids: CASNGNDNEQFF.

This chain uses TRBV5-1 with TRBJ2-2; 8 nucleotides match TRBD2. Trimming removed 4 bases from V and 1 base from J; junction bases left unmatched: 15. The CDR3 consists of 19 residues. Germline V CDR1 and CDR2: SGHRS, YFSETQ. The CDR3 DNA follows: TGCGCCAGCAGCGCCCTGGGGACCGCGGGACTAGGGAACACCGGGGAGCTGTTTTTT. This translates into CASSALGTAGLGNTGELFF.

About this clone itself: The sample holds other DNA sequences that translate to the same CDR3. J is TRBJ2-1 and V is TRBV7-9; perhaps TRBD2 as D (5 bases). Trimming left V 3 bases short and J 3 bases short, with 12 bases between. The germline gives CDR1 SEHNR, CDR2 FQNEAQ (reference sequence). This CDR3 comprises 15 residues. In DNA, the CDR3 is TGTGCCAGCAGCTTCTTGGCGGGTGTCTACAATGAGCAGTTCTTC. As protein: CASSFLAGVYNEQFF.

This clone was observed a few times. This sequence joins TRBV6-5 and TRBJ2-1; 8 nucleotides align to TRBD1. The trim removed 11 bases at V and 4 bases at J, leaving 7 bases unmatched. Germline V lookup: CDR1 MNHEY, CDR2 SVGAGI. This CDR3 has 13 residues. The CDR3 DNA is TGTGCCGGAGGACAGGGCCGGTACAATGAGCAGTTCTTC. Encoded protein: CAGGQGRYNEQFF.

Comment on this clone: One end of the junction is discordant with germline, which a read error may explain. The genes are TRBV7-7 and TRBJ2-1; 7 bases line up with TRBD2. The CDR3 extends over 13 amino acids. The germline gives CDR1 SSHAT, CDR2 FNYEAQ (reference sequence). The CDR3 loop reads CASSSGGGYEQFF. Written as DNA, the CDR3 is TGTGCTAGCAGCTCAGGCGGGGGTTATGAGCAGTTCTTC.